This T cell receptor (beta chain) is from a study of a mutant IDH1 vaccine in newly diagnosed glioma. On this clone itself: Its specificity is unknown.

Germline CDR1 and CDR2: SGHNT and YYREEE (reference sequence). CDR3 length equals 15 residues. V lost 2 bases and J 2 bases, leaving 13 bases between the germline ends. Data came from immunoSEQ multiplex PCR; TCRdb stores just in-frame clones and leaves some out. The table has fewer than 75,000 clones, 70% to 85% seen once; the top ten hold approximately 9.5%. The sample's time point: week 11, during vaccination. Doses consisted of 300 ug of mutant IDH1 20-mer peptide each, paired with topical imiquimod. The V call is TRBV5-4, the J call TRBJ1-2; D perhaps matches TRBD1 (5 bases). Sequencing was performed on PBMCs, taken from a glioma patient whose treatment included an IDH1 peptide vaccine. The sequence was collected from a woman aged 45-60 years with glioma. CDR3 coding DNA: TGTGCCAGCAGCTTCCGGGGCAGGGCAAACTATGGCTACACCTTC. It yields the protein CASSFRGRANYGYTF.